This entry is about one TCR beta chain. Its antigen is undetermined. These data come from a study of graft-versus-host responses after intestinal transplantation. Study context: Following induction with anti-thymocyte globulin, all recipients were given tacrolimus and steroids for about 3 years. Study-level results: Some patients had graft-donor T cell macrochimerism, and their allografts showed high graft-versus-host to host-versus-graft clonal ratios.

Libraries were prepared by immunoSEQ multiplex PCR; TCRdb keeps only in-frame clonotypes and omits some of them. The sample carries more than 100,000 clones, roughly 93% recorded once. The starting material was unstimulated CD8+ T cells sorted from spleen or lymph node cells, obtained before intestinal transplant. The clonotype comes from a human donor who received an intestinal transplant.

CDR3: CASSWPIGANTEAFF. In DNA form, the CDR3 reads TGTGCCAGCAGCTGGCCGATCGGGGCGAACACTGAAGCTTTCTTT. V usage is TRBV7-9 and J usage is TRBJ1-1, with D maybe TRBD1 (5 bases). V lost 4 bases, J lost 1 base, and 13 bases lay in between. Germline lookup yields CDR1 SEHNR and CDR2 FQNEAQ (reference sequence). This CDR3 contains 15 residues.